Reported below is one TCR beta chain. Produced via immunoSEQ multiplex PCR; TCRdb's table is partial and in-frame only. The profile shows some 270,000 clones, approximately 90% of them singletons. The V and J ends lost 5 bases and 0 bases respectively, with 27 bases between them. Germline CDR1 reads LNHDA; CDR2 reads SQIVND (reference sequence). This CDR3 comprises 20 residues. This sample was included in a study of blood T cell repertoires in COVID-19. Enrollees, 18 to 89 years old, lived in approximately 25 US areas. Categorization into cohorts depended on clinical history that participants reported.

The sequenced material came from PBMCs or T cells enriched from blood (not recorded which). The chain employs TRBV19 and TRBJ2-3; no reliable D call. This TCR was sampled from a man aged 40-50 years who had been exposed to COVID-19. The CDR3 DNA follows: TGTGCCAGTAGTCTCCGAGGAGTAGCACCGACGTTGGGTAGCACAGATACGCAGTATTTT. Its protein product is CASSLRGVAPTLGSTDTQYF.